The 14 T cell receptor beta chains below come from one sample, sequenced in a study of identical twins. TCRdb analysed the 5' RACE reads with MiXCR anew, one entry per CDR3 protein. Here the sample spans about 660,000 distinct CDR3 sequences, 8.6% being singletons. This same sample was also part of a study on yellow fever vaccine responses in identical twins.

The sequenced sample consisted of PBMCs. The receptors were gathered from a woman aged 18-29 years in good health.

This clonotype has only a few counts. This chain connects TRBV4-2 to TRBJ2-7; D is unclear. V was pared by 4 bases and J by 3 bases, with 10 bases between. Germline CDR1 and CDR2: LGHNA and YNFKEQ. This CDR3 comprises 13 residues. The CDR3: CASSRVLDYEQYF. CDR3 coding DNA: TGTGCCAGCAGCCGAGTACTTGACTACGAGCAGTACTTC.

In its sample, this clonotype was seen a few times. The J gene is TRBJ1-3, the V gene TRBV10-3, with D perhaps TRBD1 (5 bases). Trimming cost V 2 bases and J 1 base, with 21 bases left between them. The CDR3 length is 19 residues. From germline, CDR1 is ENHRY and CDR2 SYGVKD. CDR3 in DNA: TGTGCCATCAGTGAGCTTAGAACTTCTACGGGGACGTCTGGAAACACCATATATTTT. This gives the protein CAISELRTSTGTSGNTIYF.

This clonotype was recorded many times. V gene TRBV5-1 combines with J gene TRBJ1-1; D ambiguous. The germline V gene encodes CDR1 SGHRS and CDR2 YFSETQ. The ends were cut back, 0 bases at V and 0 bases at J, with 18 bases in the middle. The CDR3 sequence is 18 residues long. The CDR3 nucleotides read TGCGCCAGCAGCTTGGCCGGAACCAGCGGATTGCTGAACACTGAAGCTTTCTTT. Translating gives CASSLAGTSGLLNTEAFF.

The chain links TRBV20-1 to TRBJ2-1; a weak D match, TRBD2 (5 bases). Germline CDR1 and CDR2: DFQATT and SNEGSKA (reference sequence). CDR3 length: 16 amino acids. Trimming left V 0 bases short and J 3 bases short, with 15 bases between. CDR3 residues: CSARDGVSLYYNEQFF. The CDR3 nucleotides are TGCAGTGCTAGAGACGGGGTGTCACTCTACTACAATGAGCAGTTCTTC.

This clonotype was counted only a few times. The chain employs TRBV20-1 and TRBJ1-5, with no clear D. The germline V gene has CDR1 DFQATT and CDR2 SNEGSKA (reference sequence). The CDR3 contains 14 residues. V was clipped by 3 bases and J by 3 bases, with 12 bases between them. The CDR3 here is CSASLDRDNQPQHF. For the CDR3, the DNA is TGCAGTGCTAGTTTGGACCGGGACAATCAGCCCCAGCATTTT.

In its sample, this clonotype was seen a few times. The V call is TRBV23-1, the J call TRBJ2-1; 7 bases align to TRBD1. TRBV23-1 is assigned to the ORF class and has an uncertain function. V lost 2 bases, J lost 4 bases, and 5 bases stayed unmatched. The CDR3 runs 15 residues. The CDR3 here is CASSQPRDSYNEQFF. The CDR3 nucleotides are TGCGCCAGCAGTCAACCGAGGGACAGTTACAATGAGCAGTTCTTC.

This clonotype was observed a handful of times. The rearrangement links TRBV10-3 to TRBJ2-2; perhaps D is TRBD1 or TRBD2 (5 bases each). The CDR3 extends over 16 amino acids. CDR1 is ENHRY, CDR2 SYGVKD, per germline. V dropped 2 bases and J dropped 5 bases, with 15 bases sitting between them. The CDR3 DNA reads TGTGCCATCAGTGAGGAGGGCAGGGTTTTAACCGGGGAGCTGTTTTTT. It translates to CAISEEGRVLTGELFF.

In this sample, this clonotype turned up many times. The V gene is TRBV15, the J gene TRBJ2-4; 7 bases line up with TRBD2. The CDR3 extends over 16 amino acids. The V segment lost 3 bases and the J segment 3 bases; nucleotides outside the gene matches: 8. Germline CDR1 is LNHNV and CDR2 is YYDKDF (reference sequence). The DNA of the CDR3 is TGTGCCACCAGCAGGGGAAGCGGGGTTGACAAAAACATTCAGTACTTC. As protein: CATSRGSGVDKNIQYF.

V usage is TRBV24-1 and J usage is TRBJ2-2, with 10 bases aligning to TRBD1. The length of the CDR3 is 19 residues. J gave up 5 bases and V 5 bases, and 16 bases lay outside the gene matches. The germline V gene has CDR1 KGHDR and CDR2 SFDVKD. CDR3 loop: CATSVGTGAPEYPTGELFF. In DNA form, the CDR3 reads TGTGCCACCAGTGTCGGGACAGGGGCCCCTGAATACCCTACCGGGGAGCTGTTTTTT.

This clonotype came up a few times. The rearrangement uses TRBV14 and TRBJ1-2, with D unclear. V gave up 0 bases and J gave up 4 bases, with 18 bases separating them. The CDR3 is 17 amino acids. Per the germline V gene, CDR1 is SGHDN and CDR2 is FVKESK. The CDR3 protein is CASSQDEFAASSYGYTF. CDR3 coding DNA: TGTGCCAGCAGCCAAGATGAATTCGCGGCTTCCTCCTATGGCTACACCTTC.

This clonotype showed up just a few times. The chain carries TRBV9 and TRBJ2-3; 7 bases match TRBD1. This CDR3 comprises 13 residues. Germline V gene sequence: CDR1 SGDLS, CDR2 YYNGEE. V was pared by 3 bases and J by 5 bases, with 3 bases of the junction left unmatched. CDR3 sequence (DNA): TGTGCCAGCAGCGAGGGGGCGGGAGATACGCAGTATTTT. Protein sequence: CASSEGAGDTQYF.

This clonotype was seen repeatedly, ten times or more. This chain joins TRBV20-1 and TRBJ2-7; 7 nucleotides align to TRBD2. V gave up 3 bases and J gave up 4 bases; unmatched junction bases: 9. Per the germline V gene, CDR1 is DFQATT and CDR2 is SNEGSKA (reference sequence). The CDR3 runs 14 residues. The CDR3 nucleotides are TGCAGTGCTAGGAAGGCGGGAGACCGGTACGAGCAGTACTTC. This encodes CSARKAGDRYEQYF.

This clonotype was counted ten times or more. The chain joins TRBV12-3 or TRBV12-4 to TRBJ2-7, with a tentative D call TRBD1 (6 bases). V lost 3 bases and J 2 bases, leaving 11 bases between the germline ends. This CDR3 has 14 residues. The CDR3: CASSFLQGTYEQYF. The CDR3 nucleotides are TGTGCCAGCAGTTTTCTCCAGGGGACCTACGAGCAGTACTTC.

The sample holds a few counts of this clonotype. This chain connects TRBV7-6 to TRBJ2-3; tentatively, D is TRBD1 (6 bases). The CDR3 is made up of 16 amino acids. V lost 1 base, J lost 7 bases, and 18 bases lay in between. Germline V gene sequence: CDR1 SGHVS, CDR2 FNYEAQ. CDR3 sequence (DNA): TGTGCCAGCAGCTTAGTTCCGGGGCCCAGGGGTTATACGCAGTATTTT. Translation: CASSLVPGPRGYTQYF.